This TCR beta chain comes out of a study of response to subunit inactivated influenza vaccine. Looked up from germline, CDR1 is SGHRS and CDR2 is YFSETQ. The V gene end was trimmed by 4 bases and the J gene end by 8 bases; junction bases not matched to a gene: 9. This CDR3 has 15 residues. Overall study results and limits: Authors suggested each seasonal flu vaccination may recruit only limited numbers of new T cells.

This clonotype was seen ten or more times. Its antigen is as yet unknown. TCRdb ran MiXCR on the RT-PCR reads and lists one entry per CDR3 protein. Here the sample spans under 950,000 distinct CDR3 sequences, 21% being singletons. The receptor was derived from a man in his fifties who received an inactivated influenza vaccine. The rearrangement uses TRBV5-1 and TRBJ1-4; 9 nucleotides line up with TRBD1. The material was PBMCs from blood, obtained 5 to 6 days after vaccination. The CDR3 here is CASSPPGQGGEKLFF. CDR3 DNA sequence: TGCGCCAGCAGCCCTCCGGGACAGGGAGGAGAAAAACTGTTTTTT.